The clone carrying this T cell receptor (beta chain) was observed a few times. This CDR3 has 16 residues. This record belongs to a study of identical twins. A universal primer binding site was introduced by template switching. The final cDNA contained unique molecular identifiers. MiXCR, applied by TCRdb to the 5' RACE reads, yields one record per CDR3 protein. Of 1.5 million to 2 million distinct CDR3 sequences listed, about 32% are singletons. The receptor was isolated from a newborn girl in good health. The specimen was cord blood. This chain connects TRBV21-1 to TRBJ2-3; the table's D call, TRBD2, was not checked against the DNA. TRBV21-1 is an annotated pseudogene. In DNA, the CDR3 is TGTGCCAGCAGCAAAGAAGGGAGCGGGAGCACAGATACGCAGTATTTT. It yields the protein CASSKEGSGSTDTQYF.